This is a list of T cell receptor beta chains from one sample in a study of neoadjuvant nivolumab and ipilimumab in lung cancer. The assay was immunoSEQ multiplex PCR, and TCRdb's table has in-frame clones only and misses some. The profile shows about 7,300 clones, roughly 85% of them singletons. The starting material was tumor tissue, obtained after neoadjuvant nivolumab, alone or with ipilimumab, at or shortly before surgery. The source is an adult with non-small cell lung cancer. Each CDR3 is given with its conserved first and last residue. The order of the fields is J gene, clone size, D gene, V gene, CDR3 DNA, CDR3 protein. A D gene is named only where the DNA matches it firmly. Clone size is not always given. Where it is, it says once, few, many or a class for expanded clones.

J: TRBJ1-1
size: -
D: -
V: TRBV7-2
DNA: TGTGCCAGCAGCCGAGAAAGAGGGGGAACTGAAGCTTTCTTT
CDR3: CASSRERGGTEAFF

J: TRBJ2-5
size: once
D: -
V: TRBV5-1
DNA: TGCGCCAGCAGCTTGGGCAGGGGAGGAGAGACCCAGTACTTC
CDR3: CASSLGRGGETQYF

J: TRBJ1-5
size: -
D: TRBD1
V: TRBV6-1
DNA: TGTGCCAGCAGTGGACAGGGGTTTAGCAATCAGCCCCAGCATTTT
CDR3: CASSGQGFSNQPQHF

J: TRBJ1-2
size: -
D: -
V: TRBV7-3
DNA: TGTGCCAGCAGCGAAAACCCCCAGAGTAGCACGGGGGGCTACACCTTC
CDR3: CASSENPQSSTGGYTF

J: TRBJ1-6
size: -
D: -
V: TRBV27
DNA: TGTGATCCTAATCCAGGGGCTAATTCACCCCTCCACTTT
CDR3: CDPNPGANSPLHF

J: TRBJ2-7
size: -
D: -
V: TRBV18
DNA: TGTGCCAGCTCCGAATACCGACCGGGACACTTAACCTACGAGCAGTACTTC
CDR3: CASSEYRPGHLTYEQYF

J: TRBJ2-3
size: -
D: TRBD1
V: TRBV5-1
DNA: TGCGCCAGCAGCTTGGCCGGGGACAGGTACACAGATACGCAGTATTTT
CDR3: CASSLAGDRYTDTQYF

J: TRBJ1-1
size: -
D: -
V: TRBV6-1
DNA: TGTGCCAGCAGTCTAGACAGTCCGGGTATTGCTTTCTTT
CDR3: CASSLDSPGIAFF

J: TRBJ2-7
size: large
D: -
V: TRBV5-6
DNA: TGTGCCAGCAGCGAGACCGGGACACCCTACGAGCAGTACTTC
CDR3: CASSETGTPYEQYF

J: TRBJ1-1
size: few
D: -
V: TRBV25-1
DNA: TGTGCCAGCAGTTTTTGGGACACTGAAGCTTTCTTT
CDR3: CASSFWDTEAFF

J: TRBJ1-1
size: -
D: -
V: TRBV6-5
DNA: TGTGCCAGCAGTCGGAACGGGGAACTGGGGACTGAAGCTTTCTTT
CDR3: CASSRNGELGTEAFF

J: TRBJ2-3
size: -
D: -
V: TRBV7-8
DNA: TGTGCCAGCAGCTCCGAAGGTCGAGGGGGGACAGATACGCAGTATTTT
CDR3: CASSSEGRGGTDTQYF

J: TRBJ2-7
size: once
D: -
V: TRBV5-1
DNA: TGCGCCAGCAGCGCCGCCCCCTCCCTCTACGAGCAGTACTTC
CDR3: CASSAAPSLYEQYF

J: TRBJ1-5
size: -
D: TRBD1
V: TRBV7-2
DNA: TGTGCCAGCAGTTCCCGACAGGGTCGACAGCCCCAGCATTTT
CDR3: CASSSRQGRQPQHF

J: TRBJ2-7
size: few
D: TRBD2
V: TRBV4-1
DNA: TGCGCCAGCAGCGCTAAACAGGTGCTAGCGGGGGGTTACGAGCAGTACTTC
CDR3: CASSAKQVLAGGYEQYF

J: TRBJ1-5
size: -
D: -
V: TRBV2
DNA: TGTGCCAGCAGACCCCGTGGGCGGAACAATCAGCCCCAGCATTTT
CDR3: CASRPRGRNNQPQHF

J: TRBJ2-1
size: -
D: TRBD2
V: TRBV4-1
DNA: TGCGCCAGCAGCCAAGGAAGACTAGCGGGAAATGAGCAGTTCTTC
CDR3: CASSQGRLAGNEQFF

J: TRBJ1-1
size: few
D: -
V: TRBV20-1
DNA: TGCAGTGCCGGACGGGGGGGACTGGCTTTCTTT
CDR3: CSAGRGGLAFF

J: TRBJ2-2
size: -
D: TRBD1
V: TRBV29-1
DNA: TGCAGCGTTGAGGCCGGGACAGGGGTCGCCGGGGAGCTGTTTTTT
CDR3: CSVEAGTGVAGELFF

J: TRBJ2-7
size: -
D: -
V: TRBV9
DNA: TGTGCCAGCAGCGTAGGAGGGGTGAACGAGCAGTACTTC
CDR3: CASSVGGVNEQYF

J: TRBJ1-5
size: once
D: TRBD1
V: TRBV7-2
DNA: TGTGCCAGCAGCCCCCGACAGGGGAGACAGCCCCAGCATTTT
CDR3: CASSPRQGRQPQHF

J: TRBJ1-6
size: -
D: -
V: TRBV14
DNA: TGTGCCAGCAGCCAAGATCTGTACAGCTCCTATAATTCACCCCTCCACTTT
CDR3: CASSQDLYSSYNSPLHF

J: TRBJ1-4
size: -
D: TRBD1
V: TRBV7-2
DNA: TGTGCCAGCAGCCAGATCCGGGACAGCTTCACAACTAATGAAAAACTGTTTTTT
CDR3: CASSQIRDSFTTNEKLFF

J: TRBJ1-5
size: -
D: TRBD1
V: TRBV30
DNA: TGTGCCTGGAGCCCGGGACAGGGTCAGCCCCAGCATTTT
CDR3: CAWSPGQGQPQHF

J: TRBJ1-4
size: -
D: TRBD1
V: TRBV18
DNA: TGTGCCAGCTCACGGACAGGCCTTAATGAAAAACTGTTTTTT
CDR3: CASSRTGLNEKLFF

J: TRBJ2-7
size: few
D: TRBD2
V: TRBV5-1
DNA: TGCGCCAGCAGCCCCGAATCGACTAGCGCCGAGCAGTACTTC
CDR3: CASSPESTSAEQYF

J: TRBJ1-3
size: -
D: TRBD1
V: TRBV13
DNA: TGTGCCAGCAGCTTAGGCCTGGGACAGGGCGAAAACACCATATATTTT
CDR3: CASSLGLGQGENTIYF

J: TRBJ1-2
size: -
D: -
V: TRBV27
DNA: TGTGCCAGCAGTCCCCAGGGAACCGGCTACACCTTC
CDR3: CASSPQGTGYTF

J: TRBJ2-1
size: -
D: -
V: TRBV10-3
DNA: TGTGCCATCAGTGAGGGCGGGTCCTACAATGAGCAGTTCTTC
CDR3: CAISEGGSYNEQFF

J: TRBJ1-4
size: -
D: -
V: TRBV14
DNA: TGTGCCAGCAGCCAAGATCTAGTTTCGGGGAGTCTGTTTTTT
CDR3: CASSQDLVSGSLFF

J: TRBJ2-2
size: once
D: TRBD1
V: TRBV18
DNA: TGTGCCAGCTCACCACAGGGGGCTGGATATAACACCGGGGAGCTGTTTTTT
CDR3: CASSPQGAGYNTGELFF

J: TRBJ2-5
size: -
D: -
V: TRBV28
DNA: TGTGCCAGCAGTTTGGGCGCGACGGCGGGGGAGACCCAGTACTTC
CDR3: CASSLGATAGETQYF

J: TRBJ2-6
size: -
D: -
V: TRBV7-9
DNA: TGTGCCAGCAGCTTACAGGGGACTGGGGCCAACGTCCTGACTTTC
CDR3: CASSLQGTGANVLTF

J: TRBJ2-7
size: -
D: TRBD1
V: TRBV18
DNA: TGTGCCAGCTCACCAGGGGACAGCCTGAACTCCTACGAGCAGTACTTC
CDR3: CASSPGDSLNSYEQYF

J: TRBJ1-5
size: -
D: -
V: TRBV10-2
DNA: TGCGCCAGCAGATCAGGGTACAATCAGCCCCAGCATTTT
CDR3: CASRSGYNQPQHF

J: TRBJ1-6
size: -
D: -
V: TRBV2
DNA: TGTGCCAGCAGTGAAAGGGAGGGAAAGGGTTCACCCCTCCACTTT
CDR3: CASSEREGKGSPLHF